Listed below are T cell receptor beta chains from one sample, sequenced in a study of T cell repertoires in cytomegalovirus infection. TCRdb fed the reads into MiXCR, producing one record per CDR3 protein. This table has some 320,000 distinct CDR3 sequences, 8% to 9.5% appearing once. Sequenced sample: PBMCs. The receptor set was obtained from a human donor in good health (CMV status not recorded). Some clones in this sample may be carry-over from other donors' samples. The CDR3 runs from the conserved cysteine through the conserved F or W. Size is stated for part of the rows, as once, few or many counts, or as a class when the clone is expanded.

j_gene: TRBJ2-3; v_gene: TRBV25-1; abundance: many; CDR3aa: CASSESAGFHTQYF
j_gene: TRBJ2-3; v_gene: TRBV20-1; abundance: few; CDR3aa: CSARKPGLNTDTQYF
j_gene: TRBJ2-7; v_gene: TRBV4-1; abundance: -; CDR3aa: CASSPGDRQIYEQYF
j_gene: TRBJ2-2; v_gene: TRBV11-2; abundance: many; CDR3aa: CASSRATGRINTGELFF
j_gene: TRBJ2-7; v_gene: TRBV19; abundance: many; CDR3aa: CASSMLAGGRNEQYF
j_gene: TRBJ2-7; v_gene: TRBV28; abundance: -; CDR3aa: CASTPGTSAHEQYF
j_gene: TRBJ2-5; v_gene: TRBV9; abundance: -; CDR3aa: CASSEGGNYQETQYF
j_gene: TRBJ2-6; v_gene: TRBV7-9; abundance: -; CDR3aa: CASSFRGANVLTF
j_gene: TRBJ2-5; v_gene: TRBV4-2; abundance: -; CDR3aa: CASSQVGSVQETQYF
j_gene: TRBJ2-1; v_gene: TRBV7-2; abundance: many; CDR3aa: CASSQPRVQFF
j_gene: TRBJ1-5; v_gene: TRBV7-9; abundance: -; CDR3aa: CASSLKLPPPGNQPQHF
j_gene: TRBJ2-7; v_gene: TRBV7-6; abundance: many; CDR3aa: CASSLRLAGVYEQYF
j_gene: TRBJ1-5; v_gene: TRBV7-6; abundance: -; CDR3aa: CASSPGTDHQPQHF
j_gene: TRBJ2-3; v_gene: TRBV7-2; abundance: many; CDR3aa: CASSARPTSGGSTDTQYF
j_gene: TRBJ2-1; v_gene: TRBV11-1; abundance: -; CDR3aa: CASSQLTTYNEQFF